A selection of T cell receptor beta chains follows, all from one sample in a study of blood T cell repertoires in COVID-19. Sequencing used immunoSEQ multiplex PCR; TCRdb keeps in-frame clones, though not all of them. The sample holds around 450,000 clones, 70% to 90% seen once. Sequenced: PBMCs or T cells enriched from blood (not recorded which). The receptors shown here come from a woman aged 18-35 years with acute COVID-19. Each CDR3 is given with its conserved first and last residue. A D gene is named only where the DNA matches it firmly. Clone size, where shown, is once, few, many, or a class for clones that have expanded.

d_call	v_call	j_call	clone_size	cdr3_aa	cdr3_nt
.	TRBV30	TRBJ1-1	.	CAWSVTGLNTEAFF	TGTGCCTGGAGTGTAACAGGGCTGAACACTGAAGCTTTCTTT
TRBD1	TRBV4-2	TRBJ1-1	.	CASSTDRENTEAFF	TGTGCCAGCAGTACGGACAGGGAGAACACTGAAGCTTTCTTT
.	TRBV19	TRBJ1-4	.	CASSTHRDEKLFF	TGTGCCAGTAGTACCCACAGGGACGAAAAACTGTTTTTT
TRBD1	TRBV7-2	TRBJ1-4	few	CASSRDRGNEKLFF	TGTGCCAGCAGCCGGGACAGGGGTAATGAAAAACTGTTTTTT
.	TRBV24-1	TRBJ1-2	once	CATSDLTGFSGYTF	TGTGCCACCAGTGATTTAACAGGGTTTAGTGGCTACACCTTC
TRBD2	TRBV5-1	TRBJ2-1	.	CASSLGSGAYNEQFF	TGCGCCAGCAGCTTGGGTAGCGGGGCTTACAATGAGCAGTTCTTC
TRBD2	TRBV19	TRBJ2-2	.	CATGGYVHTGELFF	TGTGCCACCGGGGGGTACGTGCACACCGGGGAGCTGTTTTTT
TRBD2	TRBV6-5	TRBJ2-7	.	CASRPGLAGEQYF	TGTGCCAGCCGCCCGGGACTAGCGGGAGAGCAGTACTTC
TRBD2	TRBV4-3	TRBJ2-7	once	CASSQGLTSGEGLYEQYF	TGCGCCAGCAGCCAGGGGCTTACCTCCGGGGAGGGCTTATACGAGCAGTACTTC
.	TRBV6-5	TRBJ2-1	once	CASSYERASYNEQFF	TGTGCCAGCAGTTACGAGCGGGCTTCCTACAATGAGCAGTTCTTC
TRBD1	TRBV6-5	TRBJ1-6	few	CASKLTGQGDSPLHF	TGTGCCAGCAAACTAACGGGACAGGGGGATTCACCCCTCCACTTT
TRBD1	TRBV12-3/TRBV12-4	TRBJ2-5	once	CASHRDRQETQYF	TGTGCCAGTCACCGGGACAGACAAGAGACCCAGTACTTC
TRBD2	TRBV4-1	TRBJ2-3	.	CASRLLAGADTQYF	TGCGCCAGCAGACTCCTAGCGGGAGCAGATACGCAGTATTTT
.	TRBV3-1/TRBV3-2	TRBJ1-1	.	CASSRNRVNTEAFF	TGTGCCAGCAGCCGAAACAGGGTGAACACTGAAGCTTTCTTT
.	TRBV28	TRBJ2-7	.	CASSRNIGEQYF	TGTGCCAGCAGTAGAAATATCGGCGAGCAGTACTTC
.	TRBV29-1	TRBJ2-3	.	CSVEEQSTDTQYF	TGCAGCGTTGAAGAACAGAGCACAGATACGCAGTATTTT